A selection of T cell receptor beta chains follows, all from one sample in a study of cytomegalovirus exposure and HLA in healthy donors. Assay: immunoSEQ multiplex PCR; the TCRdb copy retains only in-frame clones and omits some. The repertoire holds approximately 150,000 clones, with roughly 80% as singletons. The sample taken for sequencing was PBMCs. The receptors shown here come from a man between 35 and 55 years old in good health and CMV-seronegative. Each CDR3 is given with its conserved first and last residue. The order of the fields is D gene, V gene, J gene, clone size, CDR3 DNA, CDR3 protein. The D gene is left open where the match is weak. Size is stated for part of the rows, as once, few or many counts, or as a class when the clone is expanded.

>NA|TRBV6-6|TRBJ2-3|NA
TGTGCCAGCAGTTACGCCCTAGATAGCACAGATACGCAGTATTTT
CASSYALDSTDTQYF
>TRBD1|TRBV4-1|TRBJ2-7|NA
TGCGCCAGCAGCCAGGTATCAGGGGGAGAGACATCTATGTACTTC
CASSQVSGGETSMYF
>NA|TRBV5-1|TRBJ1-1|NA
TGCGCCAGCAGGCGTCCCGAAGAGGTTGAAGCTTTCTTT
CASRRPEEVEAFF
>NA|TRBV4-3|TRBJ1-1|once
TGCGCCAGCTCTTACAAGTCGGCAGGGAACACTGAAGCTTTCTTT
CASSYKSAGNTEAFF
>NA|TRBV5-5|TRBJ2-1|NA
TGTGCCAGCAGCCACGTGGGGGGCTCCTACAATGAGCAGTTCTTC
CASSHVGGSYNEQFF
>NA|TRBV6-1|TRBJ1-2|NA
TGTGCCAGCACGGGGATGGACTATGGCTACACCTTC
CASTGMDYGYTF
>TRBD1|TRBV28|TRBJ1-2|NA
TGTGCCAGCCTGAGACAGGGGGGTGTGGGCTATGGCTACACCTTC
CASLRQGGVGYGYTF
>NA|TRBV2|TRBJ1-1|NA
TGTGCCAGCAGTGGTAGACAGGCCCTGTTCACTGAAGCTTTCTTT
CASSGRQALFTEAFF
>NA|TRBV6-4|TRBJ2-3|NA
TGTGCCAGCAGTGAGAGGGCTCCCGGTGATACGCAGTATTTT
CASSERAPGDTQYF
>NA|TRBV7-9|TRBJ1-2|once
TGTGCCAGCAGCCCCCCCGGACAGGGCTACACCTTC
CASSPPGQGYTF
>TRBD1|TRBV6-5|TRBJ2-1|few
TGTGCCAGCAGTTACCCTTTACAGGGGGTCGTAAATGAGCAGTTCTTC
CASSYPLQGVVNEQFF
>NA|TRBV7-3|TRBJ2-2|NA
TGTGCCAGCAGCTTAATAGGGGGGGCGGACACCGGGGAGCTGTTTTTT
CASSLIGGADTGELFF
>TRBD1|TRBV6-1|TRBJ2-7|NA
TGTGCCAGCAGTAACTTGGGACAGGGGATGGGCGAGCAGTACTTC
CASSNLGQGMGEQYF
>NA|TRBV28|TRBJ1-2|NA
TGTGCCAGCAGTTCGACAGGTTGTGGCTACACCTTC
CASSSTGCGYTF
>TRBD2|TRBV6-1|TRBJ2-5|NA
TGTGCCAGCTTGCGGGGGGGCCCCCAAGAGACCCAGTACTTC
CASLRGGPQETQYF
>TRBD1|TRBV6-1|TRBJ1-3|once
TGTGCCAGCAGTCCGGACAGGGTCTCAGGAAACACCATATATTTT
CASSPDRVSGNTIYF
>NA|TRBV25-1|TRBJ1-1|NA
TGTGCCAGCAGTCGAGCCACTGAAGCTTTCTTT
CASSRATEAFF
>TRBD2|TRBV25-1|TRBJ2-2|NA
TGTGCCAGCAGTGTTGCAGGGAGGGACACCGGGGAGCTGTTTTTT
CASSVAGRDTGELFF
>NA|TRBV19|TRBJ1-5|NA
TGTGCCAGTAGTCGTCAGGGCAATAGCAATCAGCCCCAGCATTTT
CASSRQGNSNQPQHF
>TRBD1|TRBV9|TRBJ1-2|NA
TGTGCCAGCAGCCAATGGACAGGGTATGGCTACACCTTC
CASSQWTGYGYTF
>NA|TRBV7-3|TRBJ2-3|once
TGTGCCAGCAGCTTAAGCGGCCACACAGATACGCAGTATTTT
CASSLSGHTDTQYF
>NA|TRBV15|TRBJ1-4|NA
TGTGCAACAAACCAGGGCGGCGAAAAACTGTTTTTT
CATNQGGEKLFF
>TRBD1|TRBV27|TRBJ1-1|NA
TGTGCCAGCAGATCACAGGGGTCTTACACTGAAGCTTTCTTT
CASRSQGSYTEAFF
>TRBD1|TRBV7-9|TRBJ1-2|NA
TGTTCCAGCAGCCGCGACAGGGGAAATGGCTACACCTTC
CSSSRDRGNGYTF
>NA|TRBV5-4|TRBJ1-5|NA
TGTGCCAGCAGCTTGCGGGGATCTGGTCAGCCCCAGCATTTT
CASSLRGSGQPQHF
>TRBD2|TRBV4-2|TRBJ2-1|once
TGTGCCAGCAGCCAAAATCGACTAGCGGGGGACAAAGAGCAGTTCTTC
CASSQNRLAGDKEQFF
>TRBD2|TRBV5-1|TRBJ2-5|NA
TGCGCCAGCAGCTTGGCCTGGCTAGCGGGGGGGCCGGGATTTGAGGAGACCCAGTACTTC
CASSLAWLAGGPGFEETQYF
>NA|TRBV7-2|TRBJ2-3|NA
TGTGCCAGCAGCCGACTAGGGGCAGATACGCAGTATTTT
CASSRLGADTQYF
>NA|TRBV18|TRBJ2-2|once
TGTGCCAGCTCACCACAGGGGCCCCGCACCGGGGAGCTGTTTTTT
CASSPQGPRTGELFF
>NA|TRBV14|TRBJ2-3|NA
TGTGCCAGCAGCCAAGATAAAAACAGGGCCTCCCCAGATACGCAGTATTTT
CASSQDKNRASPDTQYF
>NA|TRBV6-5|TRBJ1-1|once
TGTGCCAGCAGTTACCGGCGGCTGAACACTGAAGCTTTCTTT
CASSYRRLNTEAFF
>NA|TRBV2|TRBJ1-6|NA
TGTGCCAGCAGATCCCGCGGGACGGGGATTTCACCCCTCCACTTT
CASRSRGTGISPLHF
>TRBD1|TRBV18|TRBJ1-2|NA
TGTGCCAGCTCACCGTCCGGGACAGGGGGTTATGGCTACACCTTC
CASSPSGTGGYGYTF
>TRBD1|TRBV6-1|TRBJ2-7|NA
TGTGCCAGCAGAGAGACAGGGCGGATCTACGAGCAGTACTTC
CASRETGRIYEQYF
>NA|TRBV14|TRBJ2-7|NA
TGTGCCAGCAGCCAAGAAATGGTAGTCTTCACCTACGAGCAGTACTTC
CASSQEMVVFTYEQYF
>NA|TRBV5-1|TRBJ2-2|NA
TGCGCCAGCAGCTTTAGCGGGGAGCTGTTTTTT
CASSFSGELFF
>NA|TRBV29-1|TRBJ1-5|NA
TGCAGCGTTGCGGAGGCTAATCAGCCCCAGCATTTT
CSVAEANQPQHF
>TRBD1|TRBV5-4|TRBJ1-2|NA
TGTGCCAGCAGCCCCGGACAGGGTGGCTACACCTTC
CASSPGQGGYTF
>NA|TRBV6-5|TRBJ1-1|few
TGTGCCAGCAGTCTTGGGACTCGAGCGACTGAAGCTTTCTTT
CASSLGTRATEAFF
>NA|TRBV2|TRBJ1-1|NA
TGTGCCAGTCCTGAGGAGAACACTGAAGCTTTCTTT
CASPEENTEAFF
>NA|TRBV28|TRBJ1-6|once
TGTGCCAGCAGGCGGGGTGAGAGTTCACCCCTCCACTTT
CASRRGESSPLHF
>NA|TRBV4-1|TRBJ2-7|NA
TGCGCCGGCAGCCAAGAAGGGGGGGAGGGTGAGCAGTACTTC
CAGSQEGGEGEQYF
>NA|TRBV9|TRBJ1-2|NA
TGTGCCAGCAGCGAAGCAGCGATTAACTATGGCTACACCTTC
CASSEAAINYGYTF
>NA|TRBV18|TRBJ1-4|NA
TGTGCCAGCTCACCCGGACAGACAACTAATGAAAAACTGTTTTTT
CASSPGQTTNEKLFF
>TRBD2|TRBV7-8|TRBJ2-1|NA
TGTGCCAGCAGCTCGCCCGGGACTAGCGACTATGAGCAGTTCTTC
CASSSPGTSDYEQFF
>NA|TRBV14|TRBJ1-1|few
TGTGCCAGCAGCCAAGATTGGCGGCGTGAAGCTTTCTTT
CASSQDWRREAFF
>TRBD2|TRBV9|TRBJ2-3|NA
TGTGCCAGCAGCGCCAAGAGACGGCTAGCGGGGGGGACTAGCACAGATACGCAGTATTTT
CASSAKRRLAGGTSTDTQYF
>NA|TRBV27|TRBJ1-1|NA
TGTGCCAGCAGCCCCAGGAATTCTGAAGCTTTCTTT
CASSPRNSEAFF
>NA|TRBV7-9|TRBJ2-1|NA
TGTGCCAGCAGCTCTATACCTAGCGCCAATGAGCAGTTCTTC
CASSSIPSANEQFF
>TRBD1|TRBV7-9|TRBJ2-7|NA
TGTGCCAGCAGCTTAGCAGGACAGGGGGTCTACGAGCAGTACTTC
CASSLAGQGVYEQYF
>TRBD1|TRBV5-1|TRBJ2-7|NA
TGCGCCAGCAGCTTTTCGGGACAGGGGAACTACGAGCAGTACTTC
CASSFSGQGNYEQYF
>NA|TRBV13|TRBJ2-3|once
TGTGCCAGCAGCTTAACGGGGGATACGCAGTATTTT
CASSLTGDTQYF
>NA|TRBV7-2|TRBJ2-7|NA
TGTGCCAGCAGCTTCGGGATGGGGACCTACGAGCAGTACTTC
CASSFGMGTYEQYF